This T cell receptor beta chain was sequenced in a study of cytomegalovirus exposure and HLA in healthy donors. Study-wide points: Sequencing artifact likely explains a cluster of highly shared sequence variants.

CDR1 and CDR2 from the germline V gene are KGHSH and LQKENI. V shed 6 bases, J shed 7 bases, and the junction held 15 bases outside the gene matches. The CDR3 is 15 amino acids. Vbeta (60) and Jbeta (13) primers were used in the PCR. Produced via immunoSEQ multiplex PCR; TCRdb's table is partial and in-frame only. The sample includes approximately 280,000 clones, roughly 88% seen only once; the top ten take less than 4%. As for this clone: Antigen specificity is unknown.

The genes are TRBV18 and TRBJ2-7, with 7 bases matching TRBD1. The TCR originated in a man aged 40-49 years in good health and CMV-seropositive. Sequenced sample: PBMCs. The chain's CDR3 is CASSLAAGTVWEQYF. CDR3 nucleotides: TGTGCCAGCTCTCTCGCAGCCGGGACAGTGTGGGAGCAGTACTTC.